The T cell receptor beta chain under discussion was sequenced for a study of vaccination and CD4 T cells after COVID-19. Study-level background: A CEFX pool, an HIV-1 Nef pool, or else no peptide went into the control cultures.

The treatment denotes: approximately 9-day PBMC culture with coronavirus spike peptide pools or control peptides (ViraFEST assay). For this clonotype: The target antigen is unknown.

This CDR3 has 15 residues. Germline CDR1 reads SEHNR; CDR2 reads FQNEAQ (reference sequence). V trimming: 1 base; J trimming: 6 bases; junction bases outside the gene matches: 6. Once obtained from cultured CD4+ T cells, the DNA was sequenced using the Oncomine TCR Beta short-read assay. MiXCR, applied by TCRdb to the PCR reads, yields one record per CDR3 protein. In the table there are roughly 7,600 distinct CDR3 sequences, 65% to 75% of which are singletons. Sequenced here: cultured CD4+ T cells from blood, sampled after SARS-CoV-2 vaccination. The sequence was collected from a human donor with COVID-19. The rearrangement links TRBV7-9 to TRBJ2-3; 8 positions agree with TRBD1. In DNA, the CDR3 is TGTGCCAGCAGCTTAGGTGGGACAGGAACGGATACGCAGTATTTT. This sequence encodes CASSLGGTGTDTQYF.